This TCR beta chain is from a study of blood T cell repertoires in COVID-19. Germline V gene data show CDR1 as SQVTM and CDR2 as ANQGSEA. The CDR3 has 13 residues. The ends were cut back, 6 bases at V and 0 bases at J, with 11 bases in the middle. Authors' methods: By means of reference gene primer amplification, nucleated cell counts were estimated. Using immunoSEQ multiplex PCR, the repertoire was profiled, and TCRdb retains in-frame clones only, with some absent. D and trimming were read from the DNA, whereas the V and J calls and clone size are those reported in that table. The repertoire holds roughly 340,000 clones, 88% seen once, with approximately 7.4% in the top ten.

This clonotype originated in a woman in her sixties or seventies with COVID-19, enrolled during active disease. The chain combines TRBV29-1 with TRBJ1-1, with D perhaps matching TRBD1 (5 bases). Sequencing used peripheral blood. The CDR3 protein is CSVVGLLNTEAFF. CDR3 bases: TGCAGCGTCGTGGGGCTGCTGAACACTGAAGCTTTCTTT.